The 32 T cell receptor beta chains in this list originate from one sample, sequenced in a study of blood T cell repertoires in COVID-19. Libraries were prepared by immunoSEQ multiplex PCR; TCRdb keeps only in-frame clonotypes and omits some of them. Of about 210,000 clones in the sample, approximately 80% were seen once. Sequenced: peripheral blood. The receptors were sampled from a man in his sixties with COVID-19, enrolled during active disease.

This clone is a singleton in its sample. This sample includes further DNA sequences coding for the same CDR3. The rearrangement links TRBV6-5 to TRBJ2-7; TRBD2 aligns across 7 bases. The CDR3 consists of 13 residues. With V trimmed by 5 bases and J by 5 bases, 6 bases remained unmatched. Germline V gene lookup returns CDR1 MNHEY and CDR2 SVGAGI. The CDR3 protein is CASSSGVRHEQYF. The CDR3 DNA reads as TGTGCCAGCAGTAGCGGGGTCCGACACGAGCAGTACTTC.

CDR3 in amino acids: CAISYTQGTEAFF. The CDR3 nucleotides are TGTGCCATCAGTTACACTCAGGGTACTGAAGCTTTCTTT. The chain employs TRBV10-3 and TRBJ1-1; D perhaps matches TRBD1 (5 bases). The germline V and J ends were trimmed by 5 bases and 5 bases, with 12 bases remaining between them. CDR1 and CDR2 from the germline V gene are ENHRY and SYGVKD. There are 13 residues in the CDR3.

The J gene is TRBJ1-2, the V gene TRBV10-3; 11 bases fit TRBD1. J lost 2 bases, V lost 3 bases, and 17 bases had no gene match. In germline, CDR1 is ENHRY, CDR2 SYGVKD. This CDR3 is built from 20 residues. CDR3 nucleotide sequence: TGTGCCATCAGTGACGTTGGGACAGGGGGGCTACCATACACGAACTATGGCTACACCTTC. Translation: CAISDVGTGGLPYTNYGYTF.

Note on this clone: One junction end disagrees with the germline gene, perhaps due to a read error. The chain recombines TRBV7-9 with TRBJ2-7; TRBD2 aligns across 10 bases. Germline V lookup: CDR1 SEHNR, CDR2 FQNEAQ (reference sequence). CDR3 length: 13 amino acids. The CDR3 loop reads CASSGGGRDEQYF. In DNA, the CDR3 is TGCGCCAGCAGCGGGGGGGGCAGGGACGAGCAGTACTTC. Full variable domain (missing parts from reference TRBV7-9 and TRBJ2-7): DTGVSQNPRHKITKRGQNVTFRCDPISEHNRLYWYRQTLGQGPEFLTYFQNEAQLEKSRLLSDRFSAERPKGSFSTLEIQRTEQGDSAMYLCASSGGGRDEQYFGPGTRLTVT.

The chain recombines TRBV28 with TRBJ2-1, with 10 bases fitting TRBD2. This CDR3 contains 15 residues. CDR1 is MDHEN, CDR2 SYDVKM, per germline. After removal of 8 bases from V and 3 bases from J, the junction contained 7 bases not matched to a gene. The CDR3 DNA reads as TGTGCCAGCGGAAATAGCGGGAGGTTCTACAATGAGCAGTTCTTC. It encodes CASGNSGRFYNEQFF.

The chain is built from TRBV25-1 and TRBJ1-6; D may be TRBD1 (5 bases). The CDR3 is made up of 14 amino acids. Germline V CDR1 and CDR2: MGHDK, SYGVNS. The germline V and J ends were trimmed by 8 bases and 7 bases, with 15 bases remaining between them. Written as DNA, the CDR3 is TGTGCCAGCGTATGGGGGGACGGGAATTCACCCCTCCACTTT. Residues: CASVWGDGNSPLHF. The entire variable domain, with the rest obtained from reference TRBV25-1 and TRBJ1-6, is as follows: EADIYQTPRYLVIGTGKKITLECSQTMGHDKMYWYQQDPGMELHLIHYSYGVNSTEKGDLSSESTVSRIRTEHFPLTLESARPSHTSQYLCASVWGDGNSPLHFGNGTRLTVT.

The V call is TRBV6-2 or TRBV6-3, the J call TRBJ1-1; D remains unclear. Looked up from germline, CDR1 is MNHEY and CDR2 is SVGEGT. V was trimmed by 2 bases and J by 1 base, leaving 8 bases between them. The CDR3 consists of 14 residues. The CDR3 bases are TGTGCCAGCAGTTACGCTACCCCGAACACTGAAGCTTTCTTT. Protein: CASSYATPNTEAFF.

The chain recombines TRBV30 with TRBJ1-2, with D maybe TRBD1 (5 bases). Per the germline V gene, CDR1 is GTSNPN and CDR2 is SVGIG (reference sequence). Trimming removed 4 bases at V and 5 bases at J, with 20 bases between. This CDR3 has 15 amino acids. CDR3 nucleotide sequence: TGTGCCTGGACTAACGGCGGGGCAGTGGAATATGGCTACACCTTC. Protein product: CAWTNGGAVEYGYTF.

The CDR3 bases are TGCGCCAGCAGCCAGTTACAGGGGGCTTATGGCTACACCTTC. Translated: CASSQLQGAYGYTF. The rearrangement links TRBV4-3 to TRBJ1-2, with TRBD1 matching over 9 bases. The CDR3 extends over 14 amino acids. The V segment lost 3 bases and the J segment 5 bases; nucleotides outside the gene matches: 4. Germline V gives CDR1 LGHNA, CDR2 YSLEER.

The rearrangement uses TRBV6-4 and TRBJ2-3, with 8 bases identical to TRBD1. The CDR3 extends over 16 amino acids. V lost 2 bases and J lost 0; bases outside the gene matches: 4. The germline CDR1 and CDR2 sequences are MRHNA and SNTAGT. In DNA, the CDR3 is TGTGCCAGCAGTGACCCCGGACAGGGTAGCACAGATACGCAGTATTTT. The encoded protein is CASSDPGQGSTDTQYF.

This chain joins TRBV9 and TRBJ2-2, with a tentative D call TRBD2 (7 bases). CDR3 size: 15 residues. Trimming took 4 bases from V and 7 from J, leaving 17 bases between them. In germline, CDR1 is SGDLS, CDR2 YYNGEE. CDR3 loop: CASSPIKGGLGELFF. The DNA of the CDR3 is TGTGCCAGCAGCCCCATAAAGGGGGGGCTCGGGGAGCTGTTTTTT.

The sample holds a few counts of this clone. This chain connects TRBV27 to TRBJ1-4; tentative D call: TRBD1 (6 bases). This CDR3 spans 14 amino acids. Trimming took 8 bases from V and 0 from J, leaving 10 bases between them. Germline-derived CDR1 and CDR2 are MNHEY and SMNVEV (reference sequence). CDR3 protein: CASRRQATNEKLFF. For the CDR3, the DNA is TGTGCCAGCCGACGACAGGCAACTAATGAAAAACTGTTTTTT.

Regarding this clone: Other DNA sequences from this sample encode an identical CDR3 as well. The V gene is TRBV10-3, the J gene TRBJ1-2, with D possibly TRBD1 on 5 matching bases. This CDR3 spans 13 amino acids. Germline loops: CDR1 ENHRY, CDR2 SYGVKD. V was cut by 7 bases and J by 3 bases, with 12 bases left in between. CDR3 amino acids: CAINPGGDYGYTF. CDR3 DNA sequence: TGTGCCATCAACCCGGGGGGAGACTATGGCTACACCTTC.

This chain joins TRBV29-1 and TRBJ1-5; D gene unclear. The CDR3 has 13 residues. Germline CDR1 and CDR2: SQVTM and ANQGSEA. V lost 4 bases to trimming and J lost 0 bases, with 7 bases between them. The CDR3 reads CSVAGNSNQPQHF. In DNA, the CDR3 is TGCAGCGTTGCGGGGAATAGCAATCAGCCCCAGCATTTT.

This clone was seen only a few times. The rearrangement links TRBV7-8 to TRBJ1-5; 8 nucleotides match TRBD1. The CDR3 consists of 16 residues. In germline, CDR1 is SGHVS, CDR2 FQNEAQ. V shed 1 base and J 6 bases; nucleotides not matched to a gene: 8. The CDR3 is CASSLVRQGAGQPQHF. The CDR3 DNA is TGTGCCAGCAGCTTAGTTCGGCAGGGGGCTGGTCAGCCCCAGCATTTT.

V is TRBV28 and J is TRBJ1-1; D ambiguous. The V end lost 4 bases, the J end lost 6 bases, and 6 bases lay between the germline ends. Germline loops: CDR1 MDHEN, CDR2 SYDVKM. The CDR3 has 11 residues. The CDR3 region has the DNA TGTGCCAGCAGTTCGTTTGCTGAAGCTTTCTTT. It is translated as CASSSFAEAFF.

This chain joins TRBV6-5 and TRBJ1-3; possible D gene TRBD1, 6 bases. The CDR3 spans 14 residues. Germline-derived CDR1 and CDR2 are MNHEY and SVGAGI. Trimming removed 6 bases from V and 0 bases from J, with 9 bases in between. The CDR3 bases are TGTGCCAGCAGGGGACAAAGCTCTGGAAACACCATATATTTT. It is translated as CASRGQSSGNTIYF.

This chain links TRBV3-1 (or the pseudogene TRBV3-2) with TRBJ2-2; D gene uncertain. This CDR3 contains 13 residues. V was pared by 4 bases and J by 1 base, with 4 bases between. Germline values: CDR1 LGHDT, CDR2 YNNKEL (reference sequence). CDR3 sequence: CASSRGNTGELFF. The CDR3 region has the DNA TGTGCCAGCAGCCGAGGGAACACCGGGGAGCTGTTTTTT.

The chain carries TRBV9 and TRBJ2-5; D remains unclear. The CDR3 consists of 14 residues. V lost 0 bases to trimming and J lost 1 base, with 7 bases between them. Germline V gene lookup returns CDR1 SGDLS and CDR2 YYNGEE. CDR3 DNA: TGTGCCAGCAGCGTAGGGGCAGTCCAAGAGACCCAGTACTTC. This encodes CASSVGAVQETQYF.

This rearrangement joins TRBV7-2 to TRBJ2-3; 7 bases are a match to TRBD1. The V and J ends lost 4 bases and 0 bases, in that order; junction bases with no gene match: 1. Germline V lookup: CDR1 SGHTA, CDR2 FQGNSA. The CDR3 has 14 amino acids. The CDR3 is CASSSGQSTDTQYF. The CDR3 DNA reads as TGTGCCAGCAGCTCGGGACAGAGCACAGATACGCAGTATTTT.

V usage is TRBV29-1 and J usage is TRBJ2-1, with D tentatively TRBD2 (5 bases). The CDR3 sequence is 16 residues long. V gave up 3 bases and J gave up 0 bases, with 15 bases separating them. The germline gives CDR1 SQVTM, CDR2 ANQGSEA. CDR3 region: CSVDGWESRSYNEQFF. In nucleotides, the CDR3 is TGCAGCGTTGATGGTTGGGAGTCCCGCTCCTACAATGAGCAGTTCTTC.

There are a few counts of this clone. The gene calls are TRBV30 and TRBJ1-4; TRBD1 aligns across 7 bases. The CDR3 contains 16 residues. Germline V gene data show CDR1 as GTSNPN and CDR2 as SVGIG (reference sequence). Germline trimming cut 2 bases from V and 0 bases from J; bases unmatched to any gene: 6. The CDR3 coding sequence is TGTGCCTGGAGTAGAACGACAGGGACAACTAATGAAAAACTGTTTTTT. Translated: CAWSRTTGTTNEKLFF.

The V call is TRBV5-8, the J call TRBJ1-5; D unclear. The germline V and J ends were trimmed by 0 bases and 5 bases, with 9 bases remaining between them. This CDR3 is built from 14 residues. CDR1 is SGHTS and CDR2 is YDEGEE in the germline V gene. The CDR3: CASSLGPGYQPQHF. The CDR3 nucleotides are TGTGCCAGCAGCTTGGGACCGGGATATCAGCCCCAGCATTTT.

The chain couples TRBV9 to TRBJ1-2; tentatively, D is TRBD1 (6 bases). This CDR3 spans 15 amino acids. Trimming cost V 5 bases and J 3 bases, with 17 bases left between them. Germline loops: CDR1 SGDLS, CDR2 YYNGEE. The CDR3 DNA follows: TGTGCCAGCAGTGAGGACCCGGGACACGACTATGGCTACACCTTC. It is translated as CASSEDPGHDYGYTF.

This CDR3 reads CSVADGSYQPQHF. The CDR3, as DNA: TGCAGCGTAGCGGACGGGAGCTATCAGCCCCAGCATTTT. The chain couples TRBV29-1 to TRBJ1-5, with D uncertain. V was trimmed by 6 bases and J by 5 bases, leaving 14 bases between them. The CDR3 is made up of 13 amino acids. The germline V gene encodes CDR1 SQVTM and CDR2 ANQGSEA.

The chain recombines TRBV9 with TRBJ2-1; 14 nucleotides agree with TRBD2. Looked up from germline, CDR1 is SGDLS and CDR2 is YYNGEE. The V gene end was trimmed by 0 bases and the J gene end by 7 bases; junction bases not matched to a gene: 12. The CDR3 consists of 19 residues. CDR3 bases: TGTGCCAGCAGCGTAGGGGAAGGGCAGGGACTAGCGGGAGCGAATGAGCAGTTCTTC. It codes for CASSVGEGQGLAGANEQFF.

CDR3 in amino acids: CASSGTGVSYNEQFF. In DNA form, the CDR3 reads TGTGCCAGCAGCGGTACAGGGGTTTCCTACAATGAGCAGTTCTTC. The V call is TRBV9, the J call TRBJ2-1; 7 nucleotides agree with TRBD1. The J segment lost 1 base and the V segment lost 3 bases, leaving 4 bases of the junction unmatched. The CDR3 sequence is 15 residues long. From germline, CDR1 is SGDLS and CDR2 YYNGEE.

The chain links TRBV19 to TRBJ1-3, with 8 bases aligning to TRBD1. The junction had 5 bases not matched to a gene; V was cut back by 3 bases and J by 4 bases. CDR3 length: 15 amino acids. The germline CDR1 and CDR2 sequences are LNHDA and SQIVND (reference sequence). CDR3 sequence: CASSILDRGGNTIYF. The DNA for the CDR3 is TGTGCCAGTAGTATCCTCGACAGGGGAGGAAACACCATATATTTT. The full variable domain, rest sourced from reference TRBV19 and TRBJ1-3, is DGGITQSPKYLFRKEGQNVTLSCEQNLNHDAMYWYRQDPGQGLRLIYYSQIVNDFQKGDIAEGYSVSREKKESFPLTVTSAQKNPTAFYLCASSILDRGGNTIYFGEGSWLTVV.

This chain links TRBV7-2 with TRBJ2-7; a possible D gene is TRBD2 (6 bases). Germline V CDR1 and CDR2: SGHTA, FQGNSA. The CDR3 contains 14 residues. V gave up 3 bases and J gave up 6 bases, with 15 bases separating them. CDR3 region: CASSFGQGGGEQYF. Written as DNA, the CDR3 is TGTGCCAGCAGCTTTGGCCAGGGAGGAGGCGAGCAGTACTTC.

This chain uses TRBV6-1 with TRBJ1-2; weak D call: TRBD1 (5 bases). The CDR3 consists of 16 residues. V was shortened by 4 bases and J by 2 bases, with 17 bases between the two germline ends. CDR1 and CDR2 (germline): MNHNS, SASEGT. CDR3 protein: CASSAGGTTYNYGYTF. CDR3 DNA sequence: TGTGCCAGCAGTGCAGGCGGGACTACCTACAACTATGGCTACACCTTC.

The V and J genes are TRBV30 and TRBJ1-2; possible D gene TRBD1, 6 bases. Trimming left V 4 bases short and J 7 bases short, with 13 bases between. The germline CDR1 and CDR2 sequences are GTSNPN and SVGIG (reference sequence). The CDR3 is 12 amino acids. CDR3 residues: CAWKTGYGGYTF. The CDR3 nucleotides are TGTGCCTGGAAAACAGGGTACGGTGGCTACACCTTC.

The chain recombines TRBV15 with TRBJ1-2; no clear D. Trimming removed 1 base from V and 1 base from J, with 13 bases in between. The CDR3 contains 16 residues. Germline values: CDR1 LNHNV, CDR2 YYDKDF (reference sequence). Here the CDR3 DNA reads TGTGCCACCAGCAGAGCGGGTCTAGAGGTTAACTATGGCTACACCTTC. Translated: CATSRAGLEVNYGYTF.